The clone carrying this TCR beta chain was observed a handful of times. Libraries were prepared by immunoSEQ multiplex PCR; TCRdb keeps only in-frame clonotypes and omits some of them. The table shows some 60,000 clones, with 75% to 85% occurring only once. The data derive from a study of blood T cell repertoires in COVID-19. At the level of the study: T cells, B-cell-depleted T cells, or PBMCs provided the cDNA or gDNA that served as material.

Sequences were obtained from peripheral blood. The receptor's source is a man in his fifties or sixties with acute or convalescent COVID-19.

CDR3 bases: TGTGCCAGCAGTCTCTCAGACAGCACTGAAGCTTTCTTT. It yields the protein CASSLSDSTEAFF. The chain uses TRBV12-3 or TRBV12-4 and TRBJ1-1, with a weak D call TRBD1 (5 bases). The V and J ends lost 5 bases and 4 bases respectively, with 11 bases between them. CDR3 length equals 13 residues.